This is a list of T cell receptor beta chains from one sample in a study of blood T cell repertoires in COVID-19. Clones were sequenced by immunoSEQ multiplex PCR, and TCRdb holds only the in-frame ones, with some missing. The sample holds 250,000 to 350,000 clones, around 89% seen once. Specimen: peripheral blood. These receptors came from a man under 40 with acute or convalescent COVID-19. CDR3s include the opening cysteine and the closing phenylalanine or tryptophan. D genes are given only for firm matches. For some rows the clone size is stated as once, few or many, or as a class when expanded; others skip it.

TGCAGTGCTAGGGGGAGCCGAGAACTGTTTTTT CSARGSRELFF . TRBJ1-4 TRBV20-1 .
TGTGCCAGCAGTGACGGTTGGGGCTACACCTTC CASSDGWGYTF . TRBJ1-2 TRBV6-1 .
TGTGCCAGCAGTTTAGGAGCAGGGTTCTATGGCTACACCTTC CASSLGAGFYGYTF . TRBJ1-2 TRBV28 .
TGCGCCAGCAGTGACAAACCCAGGGGGCGCGGTGAGCAGTACTTC CASSDKPRGRGEQYF . TRBJ2-7 TRBV10-1 TRBD1
TGTGCCAGCAGCCTCGGGGGTTCCATGAACACTGAAGCTTTCTTT CASSLGGSMNTEAFF few TRBJ1-1 TRBV5-4 .
TGTGCCAGCACCCTAAAAGCGGGAGGGCCGGCAGATACGCAGTATTTT CASTLKAGGPADTQYF . TRBJ2-3 TRBV7-8 TRBD2
TGTGCCAGCAGCGCCGGGAGTAGCCGGGACAGGGTAAACGATGAGCAGTTCTTC CASSAGSSRDRVNDEQFF . TRBJ2-1 TRBV9 TRBD1
TGCGCCAGCACCGACAGGAACACTGAAGCTTTCTTT CASTDRNTEAFF . TRBJ1-1 TRBV5-1 .
TGTGCCAGCAGTCTTTCTCAGAGCGGGGCTTTTCAAGAGACCCAGTACTTC CASSLSQSGAFQETQYF once TRBJ2-5 TRBV6-6 TRBD2
TGTGCCAGCACGAGACAGGGGAACCATGAGCAGTTCTTC CASTRQGNHEQFF . TRBJ2-1 TRBV6-5 TRBD1
TGTGCCAGCAGTGAGACAGGGTACAATTCACCCCTCCACTTT CASSETGYNSPLHF . TRBJ1-6 TRBV3-1/TRBV3-2 TRBD1
TGTGCCAGCAGTCCGACAGGGAGCTCCTACGAGCAGTACTTC CASSPTGSSYEQYF . TRBJ2-7 TRBV28 TRBD1
TGCGCCAGCAGCTTGTCCAGGCCCACTGAGGGTTTCTTT CASSLSRPTEGFF once TRBJ1-1 TRBV5-1 .
TGTGCCAGCAGCACGGGACTAGCGGGAGGGGGCTCCTACAATGAGCAGTTCTTC CASSTGLAGGGSYNEQFF . TRBJ2-1 TRBV5-4 TRBD2
TGCGCCAGCAGCTTGGGTGTATTCCGGGTGGATGAGCAGTTCTTC CASSLGVFRVDEQFF . TRBJ2-1 TRBV5-1 .
TGTGCCAGCAGTGAGTGGGAGGGCGGAAGCTATGGCTACACCTTC CASSEWEGGSYGYTF . TRBJ1-2 TRBV2 .
TGTGCTAGTGGTTTGGCGCATAAGGGGCATTTGAACACTGAAGCTTTCTTT CASGLAHKGHLNTEAFF . TRBJ1-1 TRBV12-5 .
TGCGCCAGCAGTGACCCTAGCCTCGGAAAACTGTTTTTT CASSDPSLGKLFF . TRBJ1-4 TRBV10-1 .
TGTGCCAGCAGTGAAGGGCAGGGGGGCCCCTACGAGCAGTACTTC CASSEGQGGPYEQYF . TRBJ2-7 TRBV6-1 .
TGCGCCAGCAGCCAAGTCGGACTAGCGGGAACATACAATGAGCAGTTCTTC CASSQVGLAGTYNEQFF . TRBJ2-1 TRBV4-1 TRBD2
TGTGCCACCAGCAGAACCCTTATTGGGACAGGGGAAGGCGACACTGAAGCTTTCTTT CATSRTLIGTGEGDTEAFF . TRBJ1-1 TRBV15 TRBD1
TGTGCCAGCAGCCAAGATGGGCTAGCGGGCCACACAGATACGCAGTATTTT CASSQDGLAGHTDTQYF . TRBJ2-3 TRBV3-1/TRBV3-2 TRBD2
TGTGCCAGCAGCTCGCAACAGGGGACTGAAGCTTTCTTT CASSSQQGTEAFF . TRBJ1-1 TRBV7-3 TRBD1
TGTGCCAGTAGTCTCAGGGCGCAGCCCCAGCATTTT CASSLRAQPQHF few TRBJ1-5 TRBV19 .
TGTGCCAGCAGTAAAGATAACACAGATACGCAGTATTTT CASSKDNTDTQYF . TRBJ2-3 TRBV2 .